The rows below give T cell receptor beta chains drawn from one sample of a study of blood T cell repertoires in COVID-19. Profiled with immunoSEQ multiplex PCR; TCRdb holds only in-frame clones, not every one. This table holds around 97,000 clones, about 86% found once. Sequenced input: peripheral blood. These receptors originate from a human donor in a cohort sampled during active COVID-19. The CDR3 runs from the conserved cysteine through the conserved F or W. The D gene is left open where the match is weak. Size tells how often a clone was seen (once, few, many) or the class of an expanded clone, and some rows leave it out.

CDR3: CASSLGGNIQYF; DNA: TGTGCCAGCAGCTTGGGGGGAAACATTCAGTACTTC; J: TRBJ2-4; V: TRBV11-2; D: NA; size: NA
CDR3: CASSVQGANGYTF; DNA: TGCGCCAGCAGTGTTCAGGGGGCGAATGGCTACACCTTC; J: TRBJ1-2; V: TRBV10-2; D: TRBD1; size: NA
CDR3: CASGLAGDLSYNEQFF; DNA: TGCGCCAGCGGCTTAGCGGGGGACCTCTCCTACAATGAGCAGTTCTTC; J: TRBJ2-1; V: TRBV5-1; D: TRBD2; size: NA
CDR3: CASSLAGAITKNTEAFF; DNA: TGTGCCAGCAGCTTGGCCGGAGCTATAACAAAGAACACTGAAGCTTTCTTT; J: TRBJ1-1; V: TRBV11-2; D: NA; size: NA
CDR3: CASSEAAGYVYGYTF; DNA: TGTGCCAGCAGTGAAGCAGCAGGCTATGTCTATGGCTACACCTTC; J: TRBJ1-2; V: TRBV6-1; D: NA; size: few
CDR3: CASSYARAMNTEAFF; DNA: TGTGCCAGCAGTTACGCCAGGGCAATGAACACTGAAGCTTTCTTT; J: TRBJ1-1; V: TRBV6-5; D: NA; size: NA
CDR3: CASSLGPGLTTYEQYF; DNA: TGTGCCAGCAGCTTGGGGCCGGGACTAACCACCTACGAGCAGTACTTC; J: TRBJ2-7; V: TRBV7-2; D: TRBD2; size: NA
CDR3: CAMSGTGETDTQYF; DNA: TGTGCCATGTCCGGGACAGGGGAGACAGATACGCAGTATTTT; J: TRBJ2-3; V: TRBV10-3; D: TRBD1; size: NA
CDR3: CASSEGGSGNTIYF; DNA: TGTGCCAGCAGTGAAGGAGGGTCTGGAAACACCATATATTTT; J: TRBJ1-3; V: TRBV6-1; D: NA; size: NA
CDR3: CASNLDRGPQPQHF; DNA: TGTGCCAGCAACCTGGACAGGGGGCCTCAGCCCCAGCATTTT; J: TRBJ1-5; V: TRBV2; D: TRBD1; size: few
CDR3: CASRLTGGGTEAFF; DNA: TGTGCCAGCAGACTCACAGGGGGCGGCACTGAAGCTTTCTTT; J: TRBJ1-1; V: TRBV13; D: TRBD1; size: NA
CDR3: CASSLSGGTDTQYF; DNA: TGTGCCAGCAGTTTATCAGGGGGCACAGATACGCAGTATTTT; J: TRBJ2-3; V: TRBV28; D: NA; size: NA
CDR3: CASSEGNRGGGSLHF; DNA: TGTGCCAGCAGTGAAGGGAACAGGGGGGGAGGGTCCCTCCACTTT; J: TRBJ1-6; V: TRBV6-1; D: TRBD1; size: NA
CDR3: CASSLSFGNGANVLTF; DNA: TGTGCCAGCAGTTTATCATTCGGGAACGGGGCCAACGTCCTGACTTTC; J: TRBJ2-6; V: TRBV27; D: NA; size: NA
CDR3: CASSSGGYEQYF; DNA: TGTGCCAGTAGTAGCGGGGGATACGAGCAGTACTTC; J: TRBJ2-7; V: TRBV19; D: TRBD2; size: NA
CDR3: CASSLVKGTDTQYF; DNA: TGTGCCAGCAGCTTAGTAAAGGGGACAGATACGCAGTATTTT; J: TRBJ2-3; V: TRBV7-6; D: NA; size: NA
CDR3: CASSQVYRSDTEAFF; DNA: TGCGCCAGCAGCCAAGTCTACCGGTCGGACACTGAAGCTTTCTTT; J: TRBJ1-1; V: TRBV4-3; D: NA; size: few
CDR3: CASTLANEQFF; DNA: TGCGCCAGCACCCTGGCAAATGAGCAGTTCTTC; J: TRBJ2-1; V: TRBV23-1; D: NA; size: NA
CDR3: CASSLRAEYGYTF; DNA: TGTGCCAGCAGCCTGAGAGCCGAATATGGCTACACCTTC; J: TRBJ1-2; V: TRBV5-4; D: NA; size: once
CDR3: CASDLRGAANYGYTF; DNA: TGTGCCAGCGACCTTCGGGGGGCCGCTAACTATGGCTACACCTTC; J: TRBJ1-2; V: TRBV6-6; D: NA; size: NA
CDR3: CASSWRGLYGTETQYF; DNA: TGTGCCAGCAGCTGGAGGGGGCTTTATGGGACAGAGACCCAGTACTTC; J: TRBJ2-5; V: TRBV7-6; D: NA; size: NA
CDR3: CAIKEANTEAFF; DNA: TGTGCCATCAAGGAGGCGAACACTGAAGCTTTCTTT; J: TRBJ1-1; V: TRBV10-3; D: NA; size: NA
CDR3: CASSAQTSGEIKETQYF; DNA: TGTGCCAGCAGCGCCCAGACTAGCGGGGAGATTAAAGAGACCCAGTACTTC; J: TRBJ2-5; V: TRBV9; D: TRBD2; size: few